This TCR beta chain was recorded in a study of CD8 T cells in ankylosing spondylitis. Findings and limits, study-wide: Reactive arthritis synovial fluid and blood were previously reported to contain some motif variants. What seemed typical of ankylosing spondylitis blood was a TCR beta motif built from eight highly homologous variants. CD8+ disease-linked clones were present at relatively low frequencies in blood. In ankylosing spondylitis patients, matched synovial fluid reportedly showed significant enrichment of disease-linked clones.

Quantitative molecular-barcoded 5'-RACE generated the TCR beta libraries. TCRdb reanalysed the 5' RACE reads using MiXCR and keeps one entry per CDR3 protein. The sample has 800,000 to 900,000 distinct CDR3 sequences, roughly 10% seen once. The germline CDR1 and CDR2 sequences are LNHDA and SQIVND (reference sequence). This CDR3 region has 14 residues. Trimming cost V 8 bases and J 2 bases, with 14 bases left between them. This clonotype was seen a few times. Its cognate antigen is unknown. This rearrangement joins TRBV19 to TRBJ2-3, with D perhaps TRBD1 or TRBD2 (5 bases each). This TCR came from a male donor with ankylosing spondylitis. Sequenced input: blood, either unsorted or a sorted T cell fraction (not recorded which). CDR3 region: CASQPGPYTDTQYF. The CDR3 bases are TGTGCCAGTCAACCGGGACCATACACAGATACGCAGTATTTT.